The present T cell receptor (beta chain) was sequenced within a study of graft-versus-host responses after intestinal transplantation. Whole-study context: Recipients were given multivisceral, liver-intestinal, or isolated intestinal transplants.

Per the germline V gene, CDR1 is MDHEN and CDR2 is SYDVKM. This CDR3 has 15 residues. V dropped 6 bases and J dropped 8; count of bases not matched to a gene: 11. A remark on this clone: What it recognizes is unknown.

The protocol was immunoSEQ multiplex PCR, while the TCRdb copy is restricted to in-frame clones and leaves out a portion. The table records about 88,000 clones, 94% of them present only once. Notes on the study in general: Ileal or blood samples showed some GvH clones first, and such clones were also found in recipient marrow. Those patients showing graft-donor T cell macrochimerism displayed high graft-versus-host to host-versus-graft clonal ratios in allografts. Association was observed between peak circulating GvH clone levels and early post-transplant HvG declines.

V and J are TRBV28 and TRBJ1-4, with 8 bases that match TRBD1. This receptor was taken from a human donor who was the organ donor for an intestinal transplant. The specimen was unstimulated CD4+ T cells sorted from spleen or lymph node cells, collected before transplant. CDR3 loop: CASRPTTGDREKLFF. DNA for the CDR3: TGTGCCAGCAGACCGACGACAGGGGATCGAGAAAAACTGTTTTTT.